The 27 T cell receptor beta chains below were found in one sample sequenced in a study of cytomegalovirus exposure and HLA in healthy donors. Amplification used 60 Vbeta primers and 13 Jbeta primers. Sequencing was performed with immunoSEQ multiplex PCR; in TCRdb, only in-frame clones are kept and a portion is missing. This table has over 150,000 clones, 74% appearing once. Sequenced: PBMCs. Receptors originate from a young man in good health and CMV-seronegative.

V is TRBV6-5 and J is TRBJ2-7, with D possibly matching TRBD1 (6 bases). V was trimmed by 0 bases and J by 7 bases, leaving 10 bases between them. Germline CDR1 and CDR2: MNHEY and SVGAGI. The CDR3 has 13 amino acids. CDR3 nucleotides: TGTGCCAGCAGTTACTCGAGTCAGGGGGAGCAGTACTTC. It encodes CASSYSSQGEQYF.

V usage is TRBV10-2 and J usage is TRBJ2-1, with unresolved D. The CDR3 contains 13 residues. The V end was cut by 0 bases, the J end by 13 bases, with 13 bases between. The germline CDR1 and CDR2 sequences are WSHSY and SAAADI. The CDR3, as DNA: TGCGCCAGCAGTGAGTCCACAGTGCTGCACCAGTTCTTC. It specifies CASSESTVLHQFF.

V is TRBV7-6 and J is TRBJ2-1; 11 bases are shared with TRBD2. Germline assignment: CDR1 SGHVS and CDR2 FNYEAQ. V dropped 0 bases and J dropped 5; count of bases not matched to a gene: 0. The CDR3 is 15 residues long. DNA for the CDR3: TGTGCCAGCAGCTTAGCTAGCGGGGGGGACAATGAGCAGTTCTTC. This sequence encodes CASSLASGGDNEQFF.

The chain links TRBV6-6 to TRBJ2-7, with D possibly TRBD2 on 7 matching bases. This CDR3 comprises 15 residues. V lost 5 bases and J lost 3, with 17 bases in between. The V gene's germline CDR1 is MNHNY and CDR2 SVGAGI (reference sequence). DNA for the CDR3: TGTGCCAGCAGTCTTACGGGAGGACAGTACTACGAGCAGTACTTC. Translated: CASSLTGGQYYEQYF.

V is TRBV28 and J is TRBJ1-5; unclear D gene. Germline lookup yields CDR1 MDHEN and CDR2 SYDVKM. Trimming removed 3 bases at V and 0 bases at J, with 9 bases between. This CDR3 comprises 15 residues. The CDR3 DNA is TGTGCCAGCAGTTTGCAGGATCGTAGCAATCAGCCCCAGCATTTT. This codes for CASSLQDRSNQPQHF.

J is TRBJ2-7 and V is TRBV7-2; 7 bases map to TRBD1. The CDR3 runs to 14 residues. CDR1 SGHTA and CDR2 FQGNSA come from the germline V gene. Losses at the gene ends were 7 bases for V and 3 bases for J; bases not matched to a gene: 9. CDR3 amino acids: CASTLDRAYYEQYF. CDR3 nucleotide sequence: TGTGCCAGCACCCTAGACAGGGCCTACTACGAGCAGTACTTC.

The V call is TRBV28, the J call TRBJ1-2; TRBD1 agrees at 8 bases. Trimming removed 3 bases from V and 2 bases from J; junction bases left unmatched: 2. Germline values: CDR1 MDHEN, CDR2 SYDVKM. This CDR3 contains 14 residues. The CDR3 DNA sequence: TGTGCCAGCAGTTTGGCAGGGGGCAACTATGGCTACACCTTC. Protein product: CASSLAGGNYGYTF.

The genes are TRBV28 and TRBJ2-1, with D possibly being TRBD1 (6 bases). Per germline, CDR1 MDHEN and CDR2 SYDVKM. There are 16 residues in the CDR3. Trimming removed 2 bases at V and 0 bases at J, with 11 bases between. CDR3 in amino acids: CASSLQGLSSYNEQFF. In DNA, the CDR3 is TGTGCCAGCAGTTTACAGGGGTTGAGCTCCTACAATGAGCAGTTCTTC.

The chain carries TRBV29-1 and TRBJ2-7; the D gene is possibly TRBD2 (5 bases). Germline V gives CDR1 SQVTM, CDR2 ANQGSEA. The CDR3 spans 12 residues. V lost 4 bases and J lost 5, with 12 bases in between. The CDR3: CSVGRLGDEQYF. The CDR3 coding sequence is TGCAGCGTTGGGAGGTTGGGCGACGAGCAGTACTTC.

The CDR3 sequence: CASSSDSGSTDTQYF. CDR3 DNA: TGTGCCAGCAGCTCGGACAGCGGTAGCACAGATACGCAGTATTTT. The V and J genes are TRBV7-8 and TRBJ2-3; possible D gene TRBD1, 6 bases. Germline-derived CDR1 and CDR2 are SGHVS and FQNEAQ. V lost 4 bases and J lost 0, with 11 bases in between. The CDR3 is made up of 15 amino acids.

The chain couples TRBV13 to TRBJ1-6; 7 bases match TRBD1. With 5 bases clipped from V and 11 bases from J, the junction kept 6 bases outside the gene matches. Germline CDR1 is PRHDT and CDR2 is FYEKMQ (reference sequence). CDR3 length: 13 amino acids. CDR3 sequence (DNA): TGTGCCAGCAGCCCAGGAAGGGGGCCACCCCTCCACTTT. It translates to CASSPGRGPPLHF.

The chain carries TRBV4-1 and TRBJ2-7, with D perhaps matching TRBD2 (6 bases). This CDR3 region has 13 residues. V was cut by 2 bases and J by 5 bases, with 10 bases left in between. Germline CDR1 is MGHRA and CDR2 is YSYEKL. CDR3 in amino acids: CASSQFWGDEQYF. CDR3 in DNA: TGCGCCAGCAGCCAATTCTGGGGGGACGAGCAGTACTTC.

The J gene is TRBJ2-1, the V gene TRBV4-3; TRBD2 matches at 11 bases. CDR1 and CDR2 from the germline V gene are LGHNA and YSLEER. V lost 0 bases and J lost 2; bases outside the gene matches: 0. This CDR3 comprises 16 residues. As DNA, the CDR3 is TGCGCCAGCAGCCAAGATAGCGGGGGGGCCTACAATGAGCAGTTCTTC. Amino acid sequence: CASSQDSGGAYNEQFF.

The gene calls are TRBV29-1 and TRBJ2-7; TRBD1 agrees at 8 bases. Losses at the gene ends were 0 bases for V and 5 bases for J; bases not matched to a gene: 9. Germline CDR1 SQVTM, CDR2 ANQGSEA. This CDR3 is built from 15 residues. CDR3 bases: TGCAGCGTTGAAGAAAGGTCAGGGGGCATCAACGAGCAGTACTTC. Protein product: CSVEERSGGINEQYF.

DNA for the CDR3: TGTGCCAGCAGTTTAGGAGGGTTCGACAGGGTGACAGATACGCAGTATTTT. Protein product: CASSLGGFDRVTDTQYF. J is TRBJ2-3 and V is TRBV27, with D perhaps matching TRBD1 (7 bases). V lost 2 bases to trimming and J lost 3 bases, with 18 bases between them. This CDR3 contains 17 residues. The germline V gene has CDR1 MNHEY and CDR2 SMNVEV (reference sequence).

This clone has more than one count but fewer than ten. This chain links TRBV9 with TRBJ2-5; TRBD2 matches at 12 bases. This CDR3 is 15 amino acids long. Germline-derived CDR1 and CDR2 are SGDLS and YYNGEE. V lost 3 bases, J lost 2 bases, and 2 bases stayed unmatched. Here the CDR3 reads CASSELAGGQETQYF. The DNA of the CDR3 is TGTGCCAGCAGCGAACTAGCGGGGGGACAAGAGACCCAGTACTTC.

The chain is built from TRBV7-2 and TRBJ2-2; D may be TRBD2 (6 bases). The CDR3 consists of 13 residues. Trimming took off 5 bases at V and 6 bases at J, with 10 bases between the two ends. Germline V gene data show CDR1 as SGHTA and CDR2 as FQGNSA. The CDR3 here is CASSAWRAGELFF. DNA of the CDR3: TGTGCCAGCAGCGCCTGGAGGGCCGGGGAGCTGTTTTTT.

Here the CDR3 DNA reads TGTGCCAGCAGCCTACACACCGGGGAGCAAAACATTCAGTACTTC. Its protein is CASSLHTGEQNIQYF. This chain uses TRBV4-2 with TRBJ2-4; D perhaps matches TRBD2 (5 bases). Trimming cost V 4 bases and J 5 bases, with 15 bases left between them. Per the germline V gene, CDR1 is LGHNA and CDR2 is YNFKEQ. The CDR3 sequence is 15 residues long.

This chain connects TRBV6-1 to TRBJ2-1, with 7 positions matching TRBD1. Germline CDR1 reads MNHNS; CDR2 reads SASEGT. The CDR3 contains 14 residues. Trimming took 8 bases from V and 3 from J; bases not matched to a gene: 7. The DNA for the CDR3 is TGTGCCAGCGGGGCCAGGGGGTACTACAATGAGCAGTTCTTC. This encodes CASGARGYYNEQFF.

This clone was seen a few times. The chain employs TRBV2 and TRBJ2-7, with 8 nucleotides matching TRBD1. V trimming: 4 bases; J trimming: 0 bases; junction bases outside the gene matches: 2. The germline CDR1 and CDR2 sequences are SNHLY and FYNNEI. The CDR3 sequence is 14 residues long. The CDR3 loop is CASSGQGSSYEQYF. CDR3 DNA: TGTGCCAGCAGTGGACAGGGGAGCTCCTACGAGCAGTACTTC.

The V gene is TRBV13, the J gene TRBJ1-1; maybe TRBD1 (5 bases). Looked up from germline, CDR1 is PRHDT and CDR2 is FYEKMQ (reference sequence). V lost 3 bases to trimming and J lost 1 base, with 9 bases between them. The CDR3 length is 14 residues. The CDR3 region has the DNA TGTGCCAGCAGCTTTCGGGGGAAGAACACTGAAGCTTTCTTT. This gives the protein CASSFRGKNTEAFF.

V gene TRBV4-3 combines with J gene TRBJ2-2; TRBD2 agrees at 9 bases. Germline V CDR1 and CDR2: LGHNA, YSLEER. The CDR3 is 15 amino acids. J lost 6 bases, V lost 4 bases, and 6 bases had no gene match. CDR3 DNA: TGCGCCAGCAGCCGCCAGCGGGGGGTCGCCGGGGAGCTGTTTTTT. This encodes CASSRQRGVAGELFF.

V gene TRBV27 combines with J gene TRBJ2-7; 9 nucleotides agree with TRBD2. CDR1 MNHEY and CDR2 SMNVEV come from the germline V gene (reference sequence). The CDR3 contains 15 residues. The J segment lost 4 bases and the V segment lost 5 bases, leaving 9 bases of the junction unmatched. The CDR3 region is CASSLGLAFFYEQYF. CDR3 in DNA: TGTGCCAGCAGTCTAGGACTAGCGTTTTTTTACGAGCAGTACTTC.

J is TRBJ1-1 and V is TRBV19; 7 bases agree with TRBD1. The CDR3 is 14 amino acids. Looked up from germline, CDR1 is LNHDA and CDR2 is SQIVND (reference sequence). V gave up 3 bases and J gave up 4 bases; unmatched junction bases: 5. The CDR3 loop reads CASSIRQGTTEAFF. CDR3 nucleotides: TGTGCCAGTAGTATTCGACAGGGTACCACTGAAGCTTTCTTT.

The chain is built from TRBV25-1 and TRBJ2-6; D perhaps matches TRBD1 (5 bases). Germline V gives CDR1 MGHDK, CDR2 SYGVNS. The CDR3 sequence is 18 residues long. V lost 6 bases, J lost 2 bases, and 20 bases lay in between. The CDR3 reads CASRGNLGEGAGANVLTF. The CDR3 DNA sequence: TGTGCCAGCAGGGGTAATTTAGGGGAAGGCGCTGGGGCCAACGTCCTGACTTTC.

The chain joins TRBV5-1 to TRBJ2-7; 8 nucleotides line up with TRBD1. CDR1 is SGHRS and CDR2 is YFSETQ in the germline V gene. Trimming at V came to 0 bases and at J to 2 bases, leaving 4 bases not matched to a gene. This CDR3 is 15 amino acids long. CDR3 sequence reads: CASSLEGQGPYEQYF. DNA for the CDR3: TGCGCCAGCAGCTTGGAAGGACAGGGTCCCTACGAGCAGTACTTC.

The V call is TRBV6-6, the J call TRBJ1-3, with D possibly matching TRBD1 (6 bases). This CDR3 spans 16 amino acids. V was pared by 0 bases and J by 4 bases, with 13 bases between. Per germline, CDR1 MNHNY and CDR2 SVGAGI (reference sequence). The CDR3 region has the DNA TGTGCCAGCAGTTACTCCGGCCAGGGGACGGGAAACACCATATATTTT. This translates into CASSYSGQGTGNTIYF.